A selection of T cell receptor beta chains follows, all from one sample in a study of T cell responses to AZD1222 COVID-19 vaccine. TCRdb's copy holds only in-frame clones and misses some; the assay was immunoSEQ multiplex PCR. The sample records approximately 110,000 clones, about 93% being singletons. The specimen comprised peripheral blood, sampled on day 0 of AZD1222 vaccination. All receptors derive from an adult in good health. Each CDR3 is given with its conserved first and last residue. A D gene is named only where the DNA matches it firmly. Rows may omit the clone size; those that give it use once, few, many or a size class.

-,TRBJ1-2,TRBV13,-,TGTGCCAGCAGCTTAGTGGGGGGCTCTAACTATGGCTACACCTTC,CASSLVGGSNYGYTF
-,TRBJ1-2,TRBV2,-,TGTGCCAGCAGTGAAGGGGCCAGGGGTTGGGGCTACACCTTC,CASSEGARGWGYTF
-,TRBJ1-5,TRBV28,TRBD1,TGTGCCAGCAGGCTACAGGGGGTTAGCAATCAGCCCCAGCATTTT,CASRLQGVSNQPQHF
-,TRBJ1-2,TRBV11-3,-,TGTGCCAGCAGCCAGGGGAGCGACGAGGGCTACACCTTC,CASSQGSDEGYTF
-,TRBJ2-7,TRBV3-1/TRBV3-2,TRBD2,TGTGCCAGCAGCCAAGCTTCAGCGGGAGGAGGCGAGCAGTACTTC,CASSQASAGGGEQYF
-,TRBJ2-5,TRBV7-3,TRBD2,TGTGCCAGCAGCCCAACCGGGGGGGCAGAGACCCAGTACTTC,CASSPTGGAETQYF
-,TRBJ2-3,TRBV7-3,-,TGTGCCAGCAGCTTAATGGGGAGAACAGGCACAGATACGCAGTATTTT,CASSLMGRTGTDTQYF
-,TRBJ2-5,TRBV24-1,TRBD2,TGTGCCACCAGTAGCGGGAGAGAGACCCAGTACTTC,CATSSGRETQYF
-,TRBJ1-5,TRBV30,-,TGTGCCTGGAGCGACCAGGGGCGACAGCCCCAGCATTTT,CAWSDQGRQPQHF
-,TRBJ1-1,TRBV3-1/TRBV3-2,-,TGTGCCAGCAGCCAAGGGGGGTCGAGTTTGGCTACTGAAGCTTTCTTT,CASSQGGSSLATEAFF
-,TRBJ2-2,TRBV6-2/TRBV6-3,-,TGTGCCAGCAGTTACTCCAGGGTGGGCACCGGGGAGCTGTTTTTT,CASSYSRVGTGELFF
-,TRBJ1-1,TRBV20-1,-,TGCAGTGCTAGAGACACTGAAGCTTTCTTT,CSARDTEAFF
-,TRBJ1-3,TRBV5-1,-,TGCGCCAGCAGCTTGGGGTTCAGCTCTGGAAACACCATATATTTT,CASSLGFSSGNTIYF
-,TRBJ2-5,TRBV5-1,-,TGCGCCAGCAGCTTGGTTGGCAGGGAAGAGACCCAGTACTTC,CASSLVGREETQYF
once,TRBJ2-1,TRBV19,-,TGTGCCAGTAGTATAGCGATTGGCTCCTACAATGAGCAGTTCTTC,CASSIAIGSYNEQFF
once,TRBJ1-1,TRBV11-2,TRBD1,TGTGCCAGCAGCCGCTGGACAGGGACCACCCCGGACGTCACTGAAGCTTTCTTT,CASSRWTGTTPDVTEAFF
-,TRBJ1-5,TRBV18,-,TGTGCCAGCTCACCGGGAGGCGATCAGCCCCAGCATTTT,CASSPGGDQPQHF
-,TRBJ2-7,TRBV30,-,TGTGCCTGGGGGAGTAGCTACCTCTCCTACGAGCAGTACTTC,CAWGSSYLSYEQYF
-,TRBJ2-3,TRBV7-9,-,TGTGCCAGCAGCTTAGGTTCGCATTTGGGGGCAAGCACAGATACGCAGTATTTT,CASSLGSHLGASTDTQYF
-,TRBJ2-2,TRBV19,TRBD1,TGTGCCAGTAGTATCGGCCGGGACAGGGCCACCGGGGAGCTGTTTTTT,CASSIGRDRATGELFF
once,TRBJ2-5,TRBV2,TRBD2,TGTGCCAGCAGGGGACTAGCGGGAGCAGTCGAGACCCAGTACTTC,CASRGLAGAVETQYF
once,TRBJ1-2,TRBV29-1,-,TGCAGCGTTGAAGATCAAGAGACAGGCTATGGCTACACCTTC,CSVEDQETGYGYTF